A selection of T cell receptor beta chains follows, all from one sample in a study of T cell changes during pregnancy in multiple sclerosis. Some clones are missing from TCRdb's copy, which holds only in-frame ones; the method was immunoSEQ multiplex PCR. The data show tens of thousands of clones, over 80% seen once. The specimen comprised CD4+ T cells from peripheral blood mononuclear cells, sampled in the first trimester of pregnancy. Receptor source: a female donor with multiple sclerosis, enrolled in a pregnancy study. Both conserved end residues are part of each CDR3. D genes are given only for firm matches. Clone size is shown for a subset of rows, as once, few, many or a class of expanded clone.

j_call	clone_size	v_call	d_call	cdr3_length	cdr3_nt	cdr3_aa
TRBJ2-1	few	TRBV27	.	15	TGTGCCAGCAGTTTAAGGGGGGGGGCCTACAATGAGCAGTTCTTC	CASSLRGGAYNEQFF
TRBJ2-7	.	TRBV21-1	.	13	TGTGCCAGCATCCAGGACAGGGTCTACGAGCAGTACTTC	CASIQDRVYEQYF
TRBJ2-5	.	TRBV5-4	TRBD2	16	TGTGCCAGCAGCGCCAGGACTAGCGGAAGGGGAGAGACCCAGTACTTC	CASSARTSGRGETQYF
TRBJ1-1	.	TRBV19	TRBD1	16	TGTGCCAGTAGGGGGGACAGGGAAGGAGGGAACACTGAAGCTTTCTTT	CASRGDREGGNTEAFF
TRBJ1-2	.	TRBV28	TRBD1	15	TGTGCCAGCAGCTCCGGGACAGGGATAAACTATGGCTACACCTTC	CASSSGTGINYGYTF
TRBJ1-1	.	TRBV6-5	.	13	TGTGCCAGCAGCCAGTTCTCAGACACTGAAGCTTTCTTT	CASSQFSDTEAFF
TRBJ1-1	.	TRBV11-2	.	14	TGTGCCAGCAGCTCCGCCGGAAGCGGCACTGAAGCTTTCTTT	CASSSAGSGTEAFF
TRBJ2-2	.	TRBV2	TRBD2	15	TGTGCCAGCAGAGGGACTAGCGGCCGCACCGGGGAGCTGTTTTTT	CASRGTSGRTGELFF
TRBJ2-5	.	TRBV28	.	13	TGTGCCAGCAGGGGGACTTTTCAAGAGACCCAGTACTTC	CASRGTFQETQYF
TRBJ1-6	.	TRBV6-6	TRBD1	14	TGTGCCAGCAGTTCCGACAGGGACAATTCACCCCTCCACTTT	CASSSDRDNSPLHF
TRBJ1-1	.	TRBV11-3	.	13	TGTGCCAGCAGCCCAGGGGTCCGGGGTGAAGCTTTCTTT	CASSPGVRGEAFF
TRBJ2-5	.	TRBV30	.	12	TGTGCCTGGCGACAGTTCCAAGAGACCCAGTACTTC	CAWRQFQETQYF
TRBJ1-2	.	TRBV11-2	.	13	TGTGCCAGCAGCTTAGCCTTTAACTATGGCTACACCTTC	CASSLAFNYGYTF
TRBJ1-5	.	TRBV5-1	.	18	TGCGCCAGCAGCTTGAGTCCCCAAGACCCCACGAGGCGTCAGCCCCAGCATTTT	CASSLSPQDPTRRQPQHF
TRBJ2-5	.	TRBV7-2	.	15	TGTGCCAGCAGCTTAGAGGGGGGGGCTCCAGAGACCCAGTACTTC	CASSLEGGAPETQYF
TRBJ1-2	.	TRBV28	TRBD1	17	TGTGCCAGCAGTTTATCGGGACAGGGGAGTGGTTTTCATGGCTACACCTTC	CASSLSGQGSGFHGYTF
TRBJ2-2	.	TRBV28	TRBD1	18	TGTGCCAGCAGTTTCCTCGTTACAGGGGGAATGCGCACCGGGGAGCTGTTTTTT	CASSFLVTGGMRTGELFF
TRBJ2-7	.	TRBV9	.	14	TGTGCCAGCAGCGCCGGGACACCTCTGGGTAGAGTGTACTTC	CASSAGTPLGRVYF
TRBJ2-1	.	TRBV7-9	.	15	TGTGCCAGCAGGAACCCATACACAGCAGACAATGAGCAGTTCTTC	CASRNPYTADNEQFF
TRBJ2-7	.	TRBV19	.	14	TGTGCCAGTAGTCCTAACAGGGTTGGCCACGAGCAGTACTTC	CASSPNRVGHEQYF
TRBJ1-1	.	TRBV11-3	.	18	TGTGCCAGCAGCTTAGATGATTGGGTGGCAGGGGAGAATACTGAAGCTTTCTTT	CASSLDDWVAGENTEAFF
TRBJ2-1	.	TRBV2	TRBD2	16	TGTGCCAGCAGTGACTTAGCGGGAGTACTTTACAATGAGCAGTTCTTC	CASSDLAGVLYNEQFF
TRBJ2-5	.	TRBV29-1	.	12	TGCAGCGTTGAAGGGGCGGGGGAGACCCAGTACTTC	CSVEGAGETQYF
TRBJ2-1	once	TRBV15	.	14	TGTGCCACCAGCAGAGAAAGGAGCAGCGGTGAGCAGTTCTTC	CATSRERSSGEQFF
TRBJ1-2	.	TRBV15	.	14	TGTGCCACCAGCAGAGGGGGGGGCAACTATGGCTACACCTTC	CATSRGGGNYGYTF
TRBJ2-7	.	TRBV28	TRBD1	16	TGTGCCAGCAGTATCGTAGACGGGACAGGGCTCTACGAGCAGTACTTC	CASSIVDGTGLYEQYF
TRBJ2-3	.	TRBV14	TRBD2	16	TGTGCCAGCAGCCAAGTCACAGCGGGAGGAGCAGATACGCAGTATTTT	CASSQVTAGGADTQYF
TRBJ2-7	.	TRBV5-6	.	15	TGTGCCAGCAGCTCCCTAGGAGGGGCGGGCTACGAGCAGTACTTC	CASSSLGGAGYEQYF
TRBJ2-3	once	TRBV30	TRBD1	16	TGTGCCTGGAGTGTAGGTTCTCAGGGGGCCGGAGATACGCAGTATTTT	CAWSVGSQGAGDTQYF
TRBJ1-1	.	TRBV10-3	.	14	TGTGCCATCAGTGGACAAGTCGGGAACACTGAAGCTTTCTTT	CAISGQVGNTEAFF
TRBJ2-7	few	TRBV28	TRBD1	16	TGTGCCAGCAGTCACTCGTACAGGGGGCTTGTGAACGAGCAGTACTTC	CASSHSYRGLVNEQYF
TRBJ1-3	.	TRBV6-5	.	15	TGTGCCAGCAGTTACTCGGAGGGCTCTGGAAACACCATATATTTT	CASSYSEGSGNTIYF
TRBJ2-7	.	TRBV6-6	.	13	TGTGCCAGCAGCCACGGGGATACCTACGAGCAGTACTTC	CASSHGDTYEQYF
TRBJ2-7	.	TRBV5-1	.	13	TGCGCCAGCAGCTTGGAAGGGAGGTACGAGCAGTACTTC	CASSLEGRYEQYF
TRBJ2-7	few	TRBV7-2	TRBD2	15	TGTGCCAGCAGCTCAATAGCGGGAGGTTCGTACGAGCAGTACTTC	CASSSIAGGSYEQYF
TRBJ1-2	.	TRBV2	TRBD1	14	TGTGCCAGCATGACGCGACAGGGAAGCTATGGCTACACCTTC	CASMTRQGSYGYTF
TRBJ2-5	.	TRBV6-5	TRBD2	13	TGTGCCAGCAGGCCGGGACTAGCGGAGACCCAGTACTTC	CASRPGLAETQYF
TRBJ2-7	once	TRBV30	TRBD2	15	TGTGCCTGGAGCGCTGGGACTAGCGGGATCTACGAGCAGTACTTC	CAWSAGTSGIYEQYF
TRBJ2-3	.	TRBV7-9	TRBD1	15	TGTGCCAGCAGCTTAGCTACAGGGGGCACAGATACGCAGTATTTT	CASSLATGGTDTQYF
TRBJ2-5	.	TRBV10-3	TRBD1	13	TGTGCCACCTCCGGACAGGTCCAAGAGACCCAGTACTTC	CATSGQVQETQYF
TRBJ1-1	once	TRBV19	.	14	TGTGCCAGTAGTATCGGGAAGGGTAACACTGAAGCTTTCTTT	CASSIGKGNTEAFF